The T cell receptor beta chain under discussion was sequenced for a study of Ad26.COV2.S vaccination and SARS-CoV-2 variants (dated by TCRdb to 2020 to 2023). Regarding the research as a whole: Donors in the vaccine arm were drawn from COV1001, a phase I-IIa trial of Ad26.COV2.S in healthy adults that was multicentre, randomized, double-blind and placebo-controlled. Blinding of investigators to trial group allocation was maintained during experiments and outcome assessment. Ad26.COV2.S was administered intramuscularly at 5 x 10^10 or 1 x 10^11 viral particles, either as a single shot or as two shots given 56 days apart. A total of 32 samples were included in the TCR-sequenced set, comprising around 20 Ad26.COV2.S vaccine recipients, 5 placebo recipients and 8 SARS-CoV-2 convalescent individuals. TCRbeta repertoire sequencing served as the tool for gauging how specific and how broad the SARS-CoV-2-reactive T cell receptors were following Ad26.COV2.S vaccination. Trial participants were randomized into five groups of five, in which low-dose or high-dose Ad26.COV2.S was given once or twice, or placebo was given on both occasions.

The treatment or condition label corresponds to: roughly 18 received Ad26.COV2.S at low or high dose, single or two shots; 5 received placebo; per-sample allocation not given. For vaccine and placebo recipients, the sequenced repertoires came from samples collected on day 63 after the first injection. Between 29 July and 7 August 2020, Cohort 1b enrolled about 27 adults aged 18-55 years at one site in Boston, USA. As a vaccine, Ad26.COV2.S was a replication-incompetent adenovirus type 26 vector that expressed a prefusion-stabilized SARS-CoV-2 spike protein derived from the original Wuhan strain. General conclusions and limits of the study: It was noted by the authors that total T cell responses may have been underestimated by the TCR breadth and depth analyses. Spike-specific TCR breadth was higher in Ad26.COV2.S recipients than in placebo recipients (P = 0.0014). Vaccine and placebo recipients had comparable non-spike TCR breadth, which fits with the vaccine containing only spike. Substantial breadth of spike-specific CD8+ and CD4+ T cell responses was reported after vaccination. Comparing responses between vaccine doses or regimens was not something the study was powered to do.

TCRbeta CDR3 regions were sequenced with the immunoSEQ Assay. After extraction, genomic DNA underwent amplification by bias-controlled multiplex PCR, followed by high-throughput sequencing. From the authors' description of their analysis: To quantify the absolute abundance of every unique TCRbeta CDR3 region, sequences were collapsed and filtered. T cell fraction was estimated by normalizing TCRbeta template counts to usable DNA, with usable DNA measured through amplification of reference genes found in all nucleated cells. Repertoire TCRs were annotated as SARS-CoV-2-specific when V gene, CDR3 amino acid sequence and J gene were exactly matched to a known reactive TCR set. The reference SARS-CoV-2 TCR set was derived from MIRA and filtered for enrichment in COVID-19-positive ImmuneCODE repertoires, a step that removed public or cross-reactive TCRs. Drawing on the MIRA antigens, annotated TCRs were analysed further at the level of specific ORF or position within ORF. Depth was the summed frequency of annotated unique rearrangements, while breadth was defined as annotated unique rearrangements over total unique productive rearrangements. TCR breadth was compared between groups using two-sided Wilcoxon rank-sum tests. TCRdb took this table from immuneACCESS and kept in-frame rearrangements with V and J called. Such tables lack part of the clones; where checked against another copy, unresolved V genes explain under half of the gap, and the rest is unexplained. The D gene and trimming were derived from the DNA, and the V and J assignments and clone size from that table. The sample table lists about 680,000 clones, 80% to 90% of them with a count of one. Approximately 1.5% of the sample is in the top ten clones.

The CDR3, from cysteine to phenylalanine, totals 15 residues. Only the CDR3 part of the read is kept: 45 bases, read in frame from the first base. The V end loses 5 bases and the J end loses 8 bases, and a stretch of 19 bases separates them. Per the germline V gene, SGHNT is the CDR1 and YENEEA is the CDR2. Of note for this clone: Its antigen remains undetermined. It has no much larger one-base neighbor in the sample; base qualities were not kept.

Sequenced here: peripheral blood, sampled in a trial of Ad26.COV2.S vaccine versus placebo. The rearranged segments are TRBV11-3 and TRBJ2-1; no confident D gene assignment can be made. The receptor's source is a person between 18 and 65 years old who received the Ad26.COV2.S COVID-19 vaccine or a placebo. The CDR3 has the sequence CASSPRKGWSYEQFF. The sequenced DNA is TGTGCCAGCAGCCCTCGGAAGGGATGGAGCTATGAGCAGTTCTTC.